Included here is one T cell receptor (beta chain) sequence, with context. What it binds is not known. The data derive from a study of brain T cells in children with intractable seizures. Broader study findings: Absence of clones before surgery may stem from lower sequencing depth. Viral specificity was inferred only from CDR3 similarity; HCMV serostatus was unknown.

This CDR3 has 13 amino acids. Germline V gene sequence: CDR1 SGHTA, CDR2 FQGTGA. V was pared by 1 base and J by 3 bases, with 6 bases between. The table came from immunoSEQ multiplex PCR; TCRdb's copy has only in-frame clones and leaves some out. The sample lists under 400,000 clones, 93% seen once, with 5.7% in the top ten. Specified time point: blood from clinic visit 5 months post-surgery; TSC patient then seizure free. Sequencing was limited to surgery cases with top T cell transcript signatures in brain tissue. Before surgery, patients took at least one anti-epileptic drug. The chain couples TRBV7-3 to TRBJ1-1; D not certain. The specimen comprised peripheral blood, sampled approximately 5 months after surgery. This TCR was recovered from a boy younger than two with tuberous sclerosis and intractable seizures. The CDR3 nucleotides read TGTGCCAGCAGCTTAATTGTAGACACTGAAGCTTTCTTT. Residues: CASSLIVDTEAFF. The whole variable domain, filled in from reference TRBV7-3 and TRBJ1-1, reads GAGVSQTPSNKVTEKGKYVELRCDPISGHTALYWYRQSLGQGPEFLIYFQGTGAADDSGLPNDRFFAVRPEGSVSTLKIQRTERGDSAVYLCASSLIVDTEAFFGQGTRLTVV.